The 22 T cell receptor beta chains reported below all come from one sample, sequenced in a study of T-cell memory formation after mild COVID-19. Using its own MiXCR run on the 5' RACE reads, TCRdb lists one record per CDR3 protein. The sample consists of more than 250,000 distinct CDR3 sequences, around 15% of them appearing once. The sample consisted of PBMCs or a T cell subset sorted from them (not recorded which). These receptors all stem from a man in his late teens or twenties who had mild COVID-19 (a few samples of this study predate the infection). Cell type and time point are not known.

A single count supports this clonotype. The chain employs TRBV19 and TRBJ1-4; D gene unclear. Germline V CDR1 and CDR2: LNHDA, SQIVND (reference sequence). This CDR3 region has 13 residues. V was cut by 8 bases and J by 6 bases, with 13 bases left in between. CDR3 sequence reads: CASRGSGYEKLFF. CDR3 DNA sequence: TGTGCCAGTCGGGGTTCGGGTTATGAAAAACTGTTTTTT.

This clonotype came up a few times. V gene TRBV7-2 combines with J gene TRBJ1-5; D ambiguous. The CDR3 is 14 amino acids. Germline CDR1 SGHTA, CDR2 FQGNSA. Trimming cost V 0 bases and J 1 base, with 4 bases left between them. CDR3 loop: CASSLALSNQPQHF. Here the CDR3 DNA reads TGTGCCAGCAGCTTAGCTCTGAGCAATCAGCCCCAGCATTTT. The full variable domain, in which reference TRBV7-2 and TRBJ1-5 provide the parts outside the CDR3, is GAGVSQSPSNKVTEKGKDVELRCDPISGHTALYWYRQSLGQGLEFLIYFQGNSAPDKSGLPSDRFSAERTGGSVSTLTIQRTQQEDSAVYLCASSLALSNQPQHFGDGTRLSIL.

This clonotype occurred many times. This chain connects TRBV7-6 to TRBJ1-6; D ambiguous. In germline, CDR1 is SGHVS, CDR2 FNYEAQ. CDR3 length: 15 residues. The V end was cut by 5 bases, the J end by 3 bases, with 11 bases between. The CDR3, as DNA: TGTGCCAGCAGCCCCCAACAGATCTATAATTCACCCCTCCACTTT. Translating it yields CASSPQQIYNSPLHF. The full variable domain, its missing parts supplied by reference TRBV7-6 and TRBJ1-6, is GAGVSQSPRYKVTKRGQDVALRCDPISGHVSLYWYRQALGQGPEFLTYFNYEAQQDKSGLPNDRFSAERPEGSISTLTIQRTEQRDSAMYRCASSPQQIYNSPLHFGNGTRLTVT.

A few counts support this clonotype. The chain uses TRBV7-9 and TRBJ1-1; D not certain. Germline assignment: CDR1 SEHNR and CDR2 FQNEAQ (reference sequence). Trimming took off 5 bases at V and 14 bases at J, with 15 bases between the two ends. The CDR3 has 11 residues. Written as DNA, the CDR3 is TGTGCCAGCAGCCGGGGTCTAGCAGTCTTCTTT. Its protein is CASSRGLAVFF.

This clonotype has a handful of counts. The chain recombines TRBV7-2 with TRBJ2-1; D may be TRBD2 (5 bases). V shed 1 base and J shed 2 bases, with 12 bases lying between them. CDR1 is SGHTA and CDR2 is FQGNSA in the germline V gene. This CDR3 contains 16 residues. The CDR3 sequence: CASSLDVGGPYNEQFF. As DNA, the CDR3 is TGTGCCAGCAGCTTAGACGTTGGCGGGCCCTACAATGAGCAGTTCTTC.

This clonotype was detected a few times. The chain employs TRBV7-2 and TRBJ2-7, with a possible D match to TRBD2 (6 bases). The CDR3 totals 13 residues. Trimming took 2 bases from V and 4 from J, leaving 9 bases between them. CDR1 SGHTA and CDR2 FQGNSA come from the germline V gene. In nucleotides, the CDR3 is TGTGCCAGCAGCTTAAACGGGGGATACGAGCAGTACTTC. Its translation: CASSLNGGYEQYF.

This clonotype was seen more than once but under ten times. This chain links TRBV7-3 with TRBJ2-1, with 15 bases matching TRBD2. Germline CDR1 SGHTA, CDR2 FQGTGA. The V segment lost 5 bases and the J segment 9 bases; nucleotides outside the gene matches: 5. This CDR3 has 15 residues. In nucleotides, the CDR3 is TGTGCCAGCAGCCTCGGACTAGCGGGGGGGTCTGAGCAGTTCTTC. Amino acids: CASSLGLAGGSEQFF.

The rearrangement uses TRBV3-1 and TRBJ2-1, with a tentative D call TRBD2 (6 bases). The ends were cut back, 4 bases at V and 12 bases at J, with 16 bases in the middle. The CDR3 has 13 residues. Germline V gives CDR1 LGHDT, CDR2 YNNKEL (reference sequence). DNA of the CDR3: TGTGCCAGCAGCCCTTGGGACTGGGCGGGGCAGTTCTTC. This encodes CASSPWDWAGQFF.

This clonotype appeared many times. V gene TRBV5-6 combines with J gene TRBJ1-2, with 7 bases that match TRBD1. Germline CDR1 is SGHDT and CDR2 is YYEEEE. The trim removed 2 bases at V and 8 bases at J, leaving 6 bases unmatched. CDR3 length: 13 amino acids. CDR3 sequence reads: CASSFDRAEGYTF. In DNA form, the CDR3 reads TGTGCCAGCAGCTTTGACAGGGCAGAGGGCTACACCTTC.

This rearrangement joins TRBV19 to TRBJ2-4; 12 bases align to TRBD1. With 10 bases clipped from V and 5 bases from J, the junction kept 6 bases outside the gene matches. The germline CDR1 and CDR2 sequences are LNHDA and SQIVND (reference sequence). The CDR3 runs 14 residues. CDR3 sequence: CATGDRGHQNIQYF. In DNA form, the CDR3 reads TGTGCCACTGGGGACAGGGGGCATCAAAACATTCAGTACTTC.

The chain is built from TRBV28 and TRBJ2-1, with TRBD2 matching 16 bases. Trimming took 8 bases from V and 9 from J; bases not matched to a gene: 1. From germline, CDR1 is MDHEN and CDR2 SYDVKM. The CDR3 extends over 13 amino acids. The CDR3 region is CASGTSGGVEQFF. The CDR3, as DNA: TGTGCCAGCGGGACTAGCGGGGGGGTTGAGCAGTTCTTC.

There are a few counts of this clonotype. This chain connects TRBV12-3 or TRBV12-4 to TRBJ2-5, with 7 bases fitting TRBD2. CDR3 length: 13 residues. The V segment lost 3 bases and the J segment 7 bases; nucleotides outside the gene matches: 5. Written as DNA, the CDR3 is TGTGCCAGCAGTTTGGGGGGGTTTGGGACCCAGTACTTC. As protein: CASSLGGFGTQYF.

This chain uses TRBV6-5 with TRBJ1-2; D is unresolved. The length of the CDR3 is 17 residues. V lost 9 bases and J lost 0, with 23 bases in between. The germline V gene has CDR1 MNHEY and CDR2 SVGAGI. The CDR3 reads CASLAAAGDSANYGYTF. The CDR3 DNA sequence: TGTGCCAGTCTCGCCGCGGCAGGAGATTCCGCTAACTATGGCTACACCTTC.

The chain couples TRBV20-1 to TRBJ1-2; D not resolved. The CDR3 loop spans 11 amino acids. V was trimmed by 3 bases and J by 5 bases, leaving 7 bases between them. The germline gives CDR1 DFQATT, CDR2 SNEGSKA (reference sequence). The CDR3 spells CSASEAYGYTF. The CDR3 region has the DNA TGCAGTGCTAGTGAGGCGTATGGCTACACCTTC.

V gene TRBV7-3 combines with J gene TRBJ2-2; 7 bases agree with TRBD2. V lost 2 bases, J lost 4 bases, and 4 bases stayed unmatched. CDR1 is SGHTA and CDR2 is FQGTGA in the germline V gene. The CDR3 loop spans 15 amino acids. The CDR3 loop is CASSLAGRGTGELFF. The DNA for the CDR3 is TGTGCCAGCAGCTTAGCAGGGAGGGGCACCGGGGAGCTGTTTTTT. Full variable domain (rest looked up from reference TRBV7-3 and TRBJ2-2): GAGVSQTPSNKVTEKGKYVELRCDPISGHTALYWYRQSLGQGPEFLIYFQGTGAADDSGLPNDRFFAVRPEGSVSTLKIQRTERGDSAVYLCASSLAGRGTGELFFGEGSRLTVL.

This clonotype was seen only a few times. The rearrangement links TRBV6-2 or TRBV6-3 to TRBJ2-7; the match to TRBD1 covers 8 bases. Germline CDR1 is MNHEY and CDR2 is SVGEGT. V shed 3 bases and J 0 bases; nucleotides not matched to a gene: 4. The CDR3 runs 15 residues. The CDR3 sequence: CASSYGTGGSYEQYV. The CDR3 DNA sequence: TGTGCCAGCAGTTATGGGACAGGAGGCTCCTACGAGCAGTACGTC.

This clonotype was observed a few times. The CDR3 DNA reads as TGTGCCAGCTCACCCCCCGCTGAAGACACCGGGGAGCTGTTTTTT. It encodes CASSPPAEDTGELFF. The genes are TRBV18 and TRBJ2-2; D not resolved. The CDR3 consists of 15 residues. The V end was cut by 3 bases, the J end by 3 bases, with 11 bases between. Per germline, CDR1 KGHSH and CDR2 LQKENI.

This clonotype was detected only a few times. The chain is built from TRBV20-1 and TRBJ2-7; TRBD2 aligns across 7 bases. The CDR3 is 13 residues long. Trimming cost V 6 bases and J 0 bases; bases outside gene matches: 5. The V gene's germline CDR1 is DFQATT and CDR2 SNEGSKA (reference sequence). CDR3 amino acids: CSAESGDSYEQYF. CDR3 DNA sequence: TGCAGTGCAGAGAGCGGGGACTCCTACGAGCAGTACTTC.

The sample holds a few counts of this clonotype. The chain recombines TRBV7-2 with TRBJ2-5; D call uncertain. The CDR3 is 14 amino acids. Trimming shortened V by 2 bases and J by 3 bases, and 10 bases separated the two germline ends. Germline-derived CDR1 and CDR2 are SGHTA and FQGNSA. CDR3 sequence reads: CASSLYPIEETQYF. DNA for the CDR3: TGTGCCAGCAGCTTATACCCTATCGAAGAGACCCAGTACTTC.

The DNA of the CDR3 is TGCGCCAGCAGAACGGGGGCGTTGAATTCACCCCTCCACTTT. Residues: CASRTGALNSPLHF. The rearrangement links TRBV5-1 to TRBJ1-6, with a possible D match to TRBD1 (6 bases). The CDR3 covers 14 residues. Between the trimmed V and J ends, which lost 5 bases and 7 bases, there was a span of 13 bases. Germline CDR1 is SGHRS and CDR2 is YFSETQ.

This clonotype was observed a handful of times. The rearrangement uses TRBV14 and TRBJ2-3, with D unclear. CDR3 length equals 18 residues. V lost 0 bases, J lost 6 bases, and 22 bases lay in between. The V gene's germline CDR1 is SGHDN and CDR2 FVKESK. CDR3: CASSQDTLRPALGDTQYF. CDR3 nucleotide sequence: TGTGCCAGCAGCCAAGATACGCTACGGCCAGCTCTTGGGGATACGCAGTATTTT.

This clonotype has a count of ten or more. The chain is built from TRBV7-8 and TRBJ1-5; possibly TRBD1 for D (6 bases). V gave up 5 bases and J gave up 0 bases, with 17 bases separating them. The germline gives CDR1 SGHVS, CDR2 FQNEAQ. This CDR3 spans 17 amino acids. CDR3 residues: CASSAQGRGGSNQPQHF. CDR3 DNA sequence: TGTGCCAGCAGCGCCCAAGGGCGAGGGGGTAGCAATCAGCCCCAGCATTTT.